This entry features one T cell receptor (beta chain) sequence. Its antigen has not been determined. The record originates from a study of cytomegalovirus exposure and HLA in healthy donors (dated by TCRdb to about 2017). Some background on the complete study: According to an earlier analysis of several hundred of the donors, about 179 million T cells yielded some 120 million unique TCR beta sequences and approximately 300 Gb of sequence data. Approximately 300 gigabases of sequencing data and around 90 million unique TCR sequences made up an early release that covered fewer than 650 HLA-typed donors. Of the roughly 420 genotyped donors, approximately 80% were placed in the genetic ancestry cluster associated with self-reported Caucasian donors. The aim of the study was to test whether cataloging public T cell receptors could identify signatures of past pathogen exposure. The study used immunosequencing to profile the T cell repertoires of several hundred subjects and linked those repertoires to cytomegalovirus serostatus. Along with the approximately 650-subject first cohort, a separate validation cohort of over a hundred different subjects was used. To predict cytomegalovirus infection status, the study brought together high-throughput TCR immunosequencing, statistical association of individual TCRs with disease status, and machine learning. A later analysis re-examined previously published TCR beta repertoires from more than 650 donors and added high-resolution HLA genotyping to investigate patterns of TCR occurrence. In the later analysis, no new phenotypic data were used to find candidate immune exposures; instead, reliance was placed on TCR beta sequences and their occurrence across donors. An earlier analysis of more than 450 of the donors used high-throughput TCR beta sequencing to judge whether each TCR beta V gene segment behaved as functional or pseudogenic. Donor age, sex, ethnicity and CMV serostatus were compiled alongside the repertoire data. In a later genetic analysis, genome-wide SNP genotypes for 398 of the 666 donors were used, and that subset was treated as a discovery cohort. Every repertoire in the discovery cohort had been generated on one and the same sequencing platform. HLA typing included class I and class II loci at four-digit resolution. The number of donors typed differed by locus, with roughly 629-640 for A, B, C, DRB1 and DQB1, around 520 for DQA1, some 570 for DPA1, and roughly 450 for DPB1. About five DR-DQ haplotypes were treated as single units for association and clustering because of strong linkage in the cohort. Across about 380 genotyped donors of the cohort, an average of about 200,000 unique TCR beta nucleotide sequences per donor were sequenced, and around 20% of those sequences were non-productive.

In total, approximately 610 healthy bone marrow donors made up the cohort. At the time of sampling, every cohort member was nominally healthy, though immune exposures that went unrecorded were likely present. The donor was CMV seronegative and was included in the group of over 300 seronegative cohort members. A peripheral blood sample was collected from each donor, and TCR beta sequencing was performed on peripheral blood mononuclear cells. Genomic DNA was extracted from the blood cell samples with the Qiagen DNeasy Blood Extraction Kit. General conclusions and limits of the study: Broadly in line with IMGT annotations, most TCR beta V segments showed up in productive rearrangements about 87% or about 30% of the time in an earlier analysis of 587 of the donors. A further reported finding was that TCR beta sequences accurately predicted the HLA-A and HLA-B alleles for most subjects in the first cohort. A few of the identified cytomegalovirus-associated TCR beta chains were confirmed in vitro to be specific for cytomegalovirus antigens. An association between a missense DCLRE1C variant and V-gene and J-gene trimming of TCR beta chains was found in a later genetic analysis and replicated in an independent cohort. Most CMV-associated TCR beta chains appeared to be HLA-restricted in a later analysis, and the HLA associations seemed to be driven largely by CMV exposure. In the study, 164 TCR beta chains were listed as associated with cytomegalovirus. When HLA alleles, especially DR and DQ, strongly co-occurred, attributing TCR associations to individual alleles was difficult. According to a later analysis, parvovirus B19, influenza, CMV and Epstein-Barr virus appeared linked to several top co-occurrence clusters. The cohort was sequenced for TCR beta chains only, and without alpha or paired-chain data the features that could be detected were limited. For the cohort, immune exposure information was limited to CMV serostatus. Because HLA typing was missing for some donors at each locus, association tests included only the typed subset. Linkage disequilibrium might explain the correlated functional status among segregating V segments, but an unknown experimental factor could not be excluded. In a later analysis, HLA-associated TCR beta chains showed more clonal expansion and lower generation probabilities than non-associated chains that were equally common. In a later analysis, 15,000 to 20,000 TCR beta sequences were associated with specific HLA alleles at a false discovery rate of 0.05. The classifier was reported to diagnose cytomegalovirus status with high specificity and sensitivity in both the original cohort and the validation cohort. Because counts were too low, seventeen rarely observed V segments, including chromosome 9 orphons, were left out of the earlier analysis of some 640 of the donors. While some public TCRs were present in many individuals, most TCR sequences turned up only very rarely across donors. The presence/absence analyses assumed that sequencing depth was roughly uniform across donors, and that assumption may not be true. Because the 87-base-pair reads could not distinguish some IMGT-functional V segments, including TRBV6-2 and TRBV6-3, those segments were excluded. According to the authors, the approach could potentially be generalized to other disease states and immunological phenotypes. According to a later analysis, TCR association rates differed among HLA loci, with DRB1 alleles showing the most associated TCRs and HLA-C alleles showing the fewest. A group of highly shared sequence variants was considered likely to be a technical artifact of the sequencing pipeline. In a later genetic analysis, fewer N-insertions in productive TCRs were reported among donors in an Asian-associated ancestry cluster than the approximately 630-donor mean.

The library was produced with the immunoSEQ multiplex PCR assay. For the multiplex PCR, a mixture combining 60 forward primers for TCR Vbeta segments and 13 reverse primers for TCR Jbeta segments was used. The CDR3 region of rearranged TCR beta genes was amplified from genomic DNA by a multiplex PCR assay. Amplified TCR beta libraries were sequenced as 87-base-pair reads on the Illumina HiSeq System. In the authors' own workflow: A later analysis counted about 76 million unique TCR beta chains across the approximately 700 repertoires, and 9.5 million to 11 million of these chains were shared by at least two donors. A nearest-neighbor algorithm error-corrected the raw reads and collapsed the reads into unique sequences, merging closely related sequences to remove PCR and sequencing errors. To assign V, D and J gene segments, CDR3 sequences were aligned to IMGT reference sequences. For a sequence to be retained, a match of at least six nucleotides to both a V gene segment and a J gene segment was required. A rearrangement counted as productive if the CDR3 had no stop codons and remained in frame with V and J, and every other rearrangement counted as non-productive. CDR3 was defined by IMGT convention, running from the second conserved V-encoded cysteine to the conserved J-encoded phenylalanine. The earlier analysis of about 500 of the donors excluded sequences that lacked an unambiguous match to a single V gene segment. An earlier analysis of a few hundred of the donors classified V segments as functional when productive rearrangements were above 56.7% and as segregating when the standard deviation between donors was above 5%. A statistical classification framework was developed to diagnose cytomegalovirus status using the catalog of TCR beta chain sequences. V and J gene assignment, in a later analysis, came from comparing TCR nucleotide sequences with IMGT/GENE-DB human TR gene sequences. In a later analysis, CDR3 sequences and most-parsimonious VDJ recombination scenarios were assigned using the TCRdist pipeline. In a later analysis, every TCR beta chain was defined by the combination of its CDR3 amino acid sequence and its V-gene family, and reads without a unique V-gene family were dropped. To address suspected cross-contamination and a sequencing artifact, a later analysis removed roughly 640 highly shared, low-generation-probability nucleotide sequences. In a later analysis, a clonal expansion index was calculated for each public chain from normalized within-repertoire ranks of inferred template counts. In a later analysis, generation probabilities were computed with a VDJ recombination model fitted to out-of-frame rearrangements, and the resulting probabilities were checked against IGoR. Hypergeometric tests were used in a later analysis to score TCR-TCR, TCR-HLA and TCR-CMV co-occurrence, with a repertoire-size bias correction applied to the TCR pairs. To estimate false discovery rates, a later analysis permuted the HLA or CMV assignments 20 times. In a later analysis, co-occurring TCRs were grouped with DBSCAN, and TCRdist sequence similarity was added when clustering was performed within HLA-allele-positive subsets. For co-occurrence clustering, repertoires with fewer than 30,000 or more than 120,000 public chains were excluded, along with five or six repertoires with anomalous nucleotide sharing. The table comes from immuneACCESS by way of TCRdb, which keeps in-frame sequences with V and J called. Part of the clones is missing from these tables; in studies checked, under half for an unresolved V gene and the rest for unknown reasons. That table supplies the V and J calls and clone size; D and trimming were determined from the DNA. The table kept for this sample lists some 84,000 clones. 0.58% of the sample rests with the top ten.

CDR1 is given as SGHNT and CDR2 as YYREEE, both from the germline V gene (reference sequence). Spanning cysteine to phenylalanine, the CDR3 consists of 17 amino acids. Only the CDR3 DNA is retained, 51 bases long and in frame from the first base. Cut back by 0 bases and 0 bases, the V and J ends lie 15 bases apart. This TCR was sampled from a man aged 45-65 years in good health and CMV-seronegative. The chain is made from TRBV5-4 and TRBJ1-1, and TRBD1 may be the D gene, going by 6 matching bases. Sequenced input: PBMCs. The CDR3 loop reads CASSLDGRGPMNTEAFF. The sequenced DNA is TGTGCCAGCAGCTTGGACGGCAGGGGCCCAATGAACACTGAAGCTTTCTTT.